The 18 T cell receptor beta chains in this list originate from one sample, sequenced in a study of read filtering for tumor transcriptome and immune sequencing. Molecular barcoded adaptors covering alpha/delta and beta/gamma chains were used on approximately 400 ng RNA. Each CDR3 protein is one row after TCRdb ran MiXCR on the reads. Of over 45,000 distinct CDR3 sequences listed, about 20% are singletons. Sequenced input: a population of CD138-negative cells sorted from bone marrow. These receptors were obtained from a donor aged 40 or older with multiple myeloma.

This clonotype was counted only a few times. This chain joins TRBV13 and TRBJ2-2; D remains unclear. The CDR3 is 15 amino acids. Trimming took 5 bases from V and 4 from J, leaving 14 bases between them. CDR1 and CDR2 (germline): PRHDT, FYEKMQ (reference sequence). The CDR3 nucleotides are TGTGCCAGCAGCCTGTTATCCAGGTCCACCGGGGAGCTGTTTTTT. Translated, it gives CASSLLSRSTGELFF.

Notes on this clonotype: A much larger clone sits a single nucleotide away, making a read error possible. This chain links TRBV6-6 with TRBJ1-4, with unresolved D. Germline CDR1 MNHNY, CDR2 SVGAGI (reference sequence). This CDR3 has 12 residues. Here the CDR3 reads CASSYGNAKLFF. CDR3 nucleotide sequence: TGTGCCAGCAGTTATGGTAATGCAAAACTGTTTTTT.

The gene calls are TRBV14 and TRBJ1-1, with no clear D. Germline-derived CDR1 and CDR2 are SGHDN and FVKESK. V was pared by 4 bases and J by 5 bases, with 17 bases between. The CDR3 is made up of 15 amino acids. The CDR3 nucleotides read TGTGCCAGCAGCCTCCGTGGCCGAACTCGAACTGAAGCTTTCTTT. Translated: CASSLRGRTRTEAFF.

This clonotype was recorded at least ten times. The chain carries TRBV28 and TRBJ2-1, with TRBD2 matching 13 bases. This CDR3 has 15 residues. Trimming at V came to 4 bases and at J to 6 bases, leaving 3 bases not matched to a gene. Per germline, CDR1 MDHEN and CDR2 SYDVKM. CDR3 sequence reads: CASSSGTSGANEQFF. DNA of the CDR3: TGTGCCAGCAGTTCTGGGACTAGCGGGGCCAATGAGCAGTTCTTC.

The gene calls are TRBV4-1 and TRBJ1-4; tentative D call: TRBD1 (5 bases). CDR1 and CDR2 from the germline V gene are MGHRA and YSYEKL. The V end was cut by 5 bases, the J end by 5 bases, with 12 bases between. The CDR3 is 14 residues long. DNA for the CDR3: TGCGCCAGCAGCGAAGGGACCTTCAATGAAAAACTGTTTTTT. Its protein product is CASSEGTFNEKLFF.

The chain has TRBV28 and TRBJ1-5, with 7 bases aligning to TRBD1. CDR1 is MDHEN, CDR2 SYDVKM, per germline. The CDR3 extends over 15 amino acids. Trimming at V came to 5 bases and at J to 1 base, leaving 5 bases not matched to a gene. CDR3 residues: CASSGGTASNQPQHF. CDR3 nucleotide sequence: TGTGCCAGCAGTGGCGGGACAGCAAGCAATCAGCCCCAGCATTTT.

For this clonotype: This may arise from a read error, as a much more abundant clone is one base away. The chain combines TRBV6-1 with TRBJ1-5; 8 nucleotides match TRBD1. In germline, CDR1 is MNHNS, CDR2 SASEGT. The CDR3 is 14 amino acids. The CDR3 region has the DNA TGTGCCAGCAGTGACAACAGGGGGTGGGAGCCCCGGCATTTT. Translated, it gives CASSDNRGWEPRHF.

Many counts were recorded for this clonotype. The CDR3 DNA is TGCAGCGCGGGGCCAGGGGGGGTTGGGGAGCTGTTTTTT. It yields the protein CSAGPGGVGELFF. The V gene is TRBV29-1, the J gene TRBJ2-2; D possibly uses TRBD1 or TRBD2 (7 bases each). The CDR3 extends over 13 amino acids. From germline, CDR1 is SQVTM and CDR2 ANQGSEA. Trimming cost V 7 bases and J 8 bases, with 17 bases left between them.

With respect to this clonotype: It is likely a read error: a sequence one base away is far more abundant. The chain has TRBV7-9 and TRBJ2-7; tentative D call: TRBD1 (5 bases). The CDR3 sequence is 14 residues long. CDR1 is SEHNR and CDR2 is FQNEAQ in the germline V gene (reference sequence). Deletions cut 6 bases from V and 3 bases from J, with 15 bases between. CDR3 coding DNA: TGTGCCAGCAGGCCCGAAGGGGAATACTACGAGCAGTACTTC. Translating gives CASRPEGEYYEQYF.

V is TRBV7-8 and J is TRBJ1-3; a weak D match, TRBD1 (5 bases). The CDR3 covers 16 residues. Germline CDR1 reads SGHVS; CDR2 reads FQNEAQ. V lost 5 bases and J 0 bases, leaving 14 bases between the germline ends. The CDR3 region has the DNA TGTGCCAGCAGCGGTGGGACCTTTAGCTCTGGAAACACCATATATTTT. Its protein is CASSGGTFSSGNTIYF.

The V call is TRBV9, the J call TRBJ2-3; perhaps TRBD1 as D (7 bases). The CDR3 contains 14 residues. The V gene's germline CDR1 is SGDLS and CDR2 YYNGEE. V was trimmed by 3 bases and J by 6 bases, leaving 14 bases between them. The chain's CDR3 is CASSATGRIDTQYF. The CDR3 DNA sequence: TGTGCCAGCAGCGCGACAGGGAGGATCGATACGCAGTATTTT.

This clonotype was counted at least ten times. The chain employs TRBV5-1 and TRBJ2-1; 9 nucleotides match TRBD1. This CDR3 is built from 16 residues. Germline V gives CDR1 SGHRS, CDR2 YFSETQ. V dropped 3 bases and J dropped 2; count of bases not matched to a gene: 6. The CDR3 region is CASSSGQGTAYNEQFF. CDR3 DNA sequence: TGCGCCAGCAGCTCCGGACAGGGGACCGCCTACAATGAGCAGTTCTTC.

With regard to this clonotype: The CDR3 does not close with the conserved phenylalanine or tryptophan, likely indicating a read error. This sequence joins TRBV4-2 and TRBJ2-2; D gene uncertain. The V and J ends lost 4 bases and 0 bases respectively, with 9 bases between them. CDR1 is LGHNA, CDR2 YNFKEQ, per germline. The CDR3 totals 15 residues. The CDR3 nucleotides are TGTGCCAGCAGCCTGGGTGGGTCGAACACCGGGGAGCTGTTTCTT. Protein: CASSLGGSNTGELFL.

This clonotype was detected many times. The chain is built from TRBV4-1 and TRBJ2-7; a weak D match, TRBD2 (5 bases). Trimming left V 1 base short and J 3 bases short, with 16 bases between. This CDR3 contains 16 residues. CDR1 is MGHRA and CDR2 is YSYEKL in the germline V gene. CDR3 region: CASSQGGRGLRYEQYF. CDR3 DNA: TGCGCCAGCAGCCAAGGGGGTCGAGGGTTACGCTACGAGCAGTACTTC.

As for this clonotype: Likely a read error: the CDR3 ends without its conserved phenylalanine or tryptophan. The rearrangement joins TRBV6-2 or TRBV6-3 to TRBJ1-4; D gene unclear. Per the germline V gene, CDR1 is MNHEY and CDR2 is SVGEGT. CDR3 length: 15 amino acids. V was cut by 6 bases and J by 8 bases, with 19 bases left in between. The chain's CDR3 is CASSRDTAGREKLFL. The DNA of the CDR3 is TGTGCCAGCAGCCGCGACACGGCGGGGAGAGAAAAACTGTTTCTT.

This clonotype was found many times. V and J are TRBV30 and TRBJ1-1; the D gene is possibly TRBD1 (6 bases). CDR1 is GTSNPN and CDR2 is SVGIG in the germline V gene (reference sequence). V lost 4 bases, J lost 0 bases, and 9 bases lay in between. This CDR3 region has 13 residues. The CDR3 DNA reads TGTGCCTGGATACAGGGAATGAACACTGAAGCTTTCTTT. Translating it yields CAWIQGMNTEAFF.

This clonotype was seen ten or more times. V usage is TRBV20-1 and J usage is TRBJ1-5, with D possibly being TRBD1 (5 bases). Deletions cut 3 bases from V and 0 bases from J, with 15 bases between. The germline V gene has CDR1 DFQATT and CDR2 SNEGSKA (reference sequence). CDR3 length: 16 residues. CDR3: CSARGRGHLSNQPQHF. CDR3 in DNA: TGCAGTGCTAGGGGTAGAGGACACCTTAGCAATCAGCCCCAGCATTTT.

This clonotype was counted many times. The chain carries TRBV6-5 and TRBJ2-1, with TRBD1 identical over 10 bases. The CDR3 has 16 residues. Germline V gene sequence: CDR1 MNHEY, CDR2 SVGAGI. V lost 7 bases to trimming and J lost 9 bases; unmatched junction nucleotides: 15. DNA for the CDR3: TGTGCCAGCACAACTCACCGGGACAGGGGACGGGGTGAGCAGTTCTTC. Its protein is CASTTHRDRGRGEQFF.